The rows below give T cell receptor beta chains drawn from one sample of a study of T cell repertoires in cytomegalovirus infection. TCRdb passed the reads through MiXCR, listing each CDR3 protein once. The sample shows about 530,000 distinct CDR3 sequences, more than 20% of them seen only once. Sample: PBMCs. The source is a human donor in good health (CMV status not recorded). Some clones in this sample may be carry-over from other donors' samples. CDR3s include the opening cysteine and the closing phenylalanine or tryptophan. The order of the fields is J gene, V gene, CDR3 protein.

j_gene: TRBJ2-3; v_gene: TRBV11-2; CDR3aa: CASSPLWTDTQYF
j_gene: TRBJ1-4; v_gene: TRBV7-2; CDR3aa: CASSYSDRTNEKLFF
j_gene: TRBJ1-2; v_gene: TRBV6-1; CDR3aa: CASSSQAGGYGYTF
j_gene: TRBJ2-1; v_gene: TRBV4-3; CDR3aa: CASSQDTGLAAQQFF
j_gene: TRBJ2-1; v_gene: TRBV18; CDR3aa: CASSQGQLNEQFF
j_gene: TRBJ2-2; v_gene: TRBV28; CDR3aa: CASSWTGRNTGELFF
j_gene: TRBJ1-2; v_gene: TRBV15; CDR3aa: CATSRELRGAYTF
j_gene: TRBJ2-1; v_gene: TRBV6-2/TRBV6-3; CDR3aa: CASSYEAGADEQFF
j_gene: TRBJ1-1; v_gene: TRBV7-9; CDR3aa: CASSPTAGGRGYTEAFF
j_gene: TRBJ2-5; v_gene: TRBV28; CDR3aa: CASTSPGRIQETQYF
j_gene: TRBJ2-2; v_gene: TRBV10-1; CDR3aa: CASSEGGNRELFF
j_gene: TRBJ2-7; v_gene: TRBV15; CDR3aa: CATSREGGGFEQYF
j_gene: TRBJ2-1; v_gene: TRBV5-4; CDR3aa: CASSPWGRADSEQFF
j_gene: TRBJ2-1; v_gene: TRBV20-1; CDR3aa: CSATLAGGQDNEQFF
j_gene: TRBJ2-1; v_gene: TRBV20-1; CDR3aa: CSARRLAGEYNEQFF
j_gene: TRBJ2-1; v_gene: TRBV6-2/TRBV6-3; CDR3aa: CASSPTRVEQFF
j_gene: TRBJ1-1; v_gene: TRBV2; CDR3aa: CASLKTVTNTEAFF
j_gene: TRBJ1-2; v_gene: TRBV5-1; CDR3aa: CASSIRTGDLYNYGYTF
j_gene: TRBJ2-3; v_gene: TRBV5-1; CDR3aa: CASVLAGGADTQYF
j_gene: TRBJ2-5; v_gene: TRBV2; CDR3aa: CASRQRQGVETQYF
j_gene: TRBJ2-3; v_gene: TRBV6-2/TRBV6-3; CDR3aa: CASSYSTDTDTQYF
j_gene: TRBJ2-1; v_gene: TRBV7-2; CDR3aa: CASSLPGRSSYNEQFF